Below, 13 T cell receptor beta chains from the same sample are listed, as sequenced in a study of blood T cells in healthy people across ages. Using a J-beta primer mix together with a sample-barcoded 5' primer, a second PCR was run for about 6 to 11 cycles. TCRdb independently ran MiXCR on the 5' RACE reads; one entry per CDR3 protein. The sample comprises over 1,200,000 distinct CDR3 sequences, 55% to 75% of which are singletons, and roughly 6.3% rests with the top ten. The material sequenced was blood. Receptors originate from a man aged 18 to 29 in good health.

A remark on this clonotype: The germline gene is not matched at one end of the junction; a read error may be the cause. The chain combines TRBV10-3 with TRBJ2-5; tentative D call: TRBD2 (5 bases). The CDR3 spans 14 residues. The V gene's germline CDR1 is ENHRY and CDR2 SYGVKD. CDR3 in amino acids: CAISPLATREAQYF. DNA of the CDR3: TGTGCCATCAGTCCTCTAGCCACCCGAGAGGCCCAGTACTTC.

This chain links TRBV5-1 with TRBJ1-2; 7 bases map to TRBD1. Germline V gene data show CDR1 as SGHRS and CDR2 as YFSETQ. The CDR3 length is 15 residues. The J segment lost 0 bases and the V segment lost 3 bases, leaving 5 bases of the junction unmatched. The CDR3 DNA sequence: TGCGCCAGCAGCTCAAGGGACAGCACTAACTATGGCTACACCTTC. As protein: CASSSRDSTNYGYTF.

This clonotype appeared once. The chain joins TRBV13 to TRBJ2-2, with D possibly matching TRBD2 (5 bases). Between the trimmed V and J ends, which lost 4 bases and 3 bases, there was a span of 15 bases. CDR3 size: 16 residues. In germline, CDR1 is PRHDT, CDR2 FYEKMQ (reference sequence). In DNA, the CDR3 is TGTGCCAGCAGCTCTTATCGCTTCGGGGACACCGGGGAGCTGTTTTTT. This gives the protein CASSSYRFGDTGELFF.

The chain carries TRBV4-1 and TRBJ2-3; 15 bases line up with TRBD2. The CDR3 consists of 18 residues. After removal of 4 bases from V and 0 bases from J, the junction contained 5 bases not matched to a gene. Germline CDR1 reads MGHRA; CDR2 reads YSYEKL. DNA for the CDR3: TGCGCCAGCAGCCGCTCCGGGACTAGCGGGGGGAGCACAGATACGCAGTATTTT. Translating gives CASSRSGTSGGSTDTQYF.

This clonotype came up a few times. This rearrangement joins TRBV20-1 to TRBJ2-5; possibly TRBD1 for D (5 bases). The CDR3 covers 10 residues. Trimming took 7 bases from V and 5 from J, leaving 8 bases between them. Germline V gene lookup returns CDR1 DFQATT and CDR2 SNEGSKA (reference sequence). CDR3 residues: CSVQAETQYF. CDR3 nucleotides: TGCAGTGTACAGGCCGAGACCCAGTACTTC.

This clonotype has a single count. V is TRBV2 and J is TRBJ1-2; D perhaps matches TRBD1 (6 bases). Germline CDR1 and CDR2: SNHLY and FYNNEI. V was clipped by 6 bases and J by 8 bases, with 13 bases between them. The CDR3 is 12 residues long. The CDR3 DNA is TGTGCCAGCAGAAAAACAGGGTCCGGCTACACCTTC. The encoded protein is CASRKTGSGYTF.

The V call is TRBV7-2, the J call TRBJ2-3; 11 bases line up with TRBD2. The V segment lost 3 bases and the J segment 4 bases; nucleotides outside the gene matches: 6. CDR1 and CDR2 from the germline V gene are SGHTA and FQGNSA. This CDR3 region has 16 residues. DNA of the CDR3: TGTGCCAGCAGCTTTAGCGGGGGGGCCAACGCAGATACGCAGTATTTT. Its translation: CASSFSGGANADTQYF.

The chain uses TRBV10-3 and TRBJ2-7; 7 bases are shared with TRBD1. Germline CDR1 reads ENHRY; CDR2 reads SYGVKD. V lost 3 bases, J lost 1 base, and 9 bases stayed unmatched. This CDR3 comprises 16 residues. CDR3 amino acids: CAISDPGWDRSYEQYF. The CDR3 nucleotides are TGTGCCATCAGTGATCCCGGGTGGGACAGATCCTACGAGCAGTACTTC.

The CDR3 here is CASSLQPPADTQYF. For the CDR3, the DNA is TGTGCCAGCAGCCTCCAACCTCCCGCAGATACGCAGTATTTT. This chain joins TRBV11-2 and TRBJ2-3; no reliable D call. CDR3 length: 14 residues. The germline V gene encodes CDR1 SGHAT and CDR2 FQNNGV. V was trimmed by 5 bases and J by 4 bases, leaving 13 bases between them.

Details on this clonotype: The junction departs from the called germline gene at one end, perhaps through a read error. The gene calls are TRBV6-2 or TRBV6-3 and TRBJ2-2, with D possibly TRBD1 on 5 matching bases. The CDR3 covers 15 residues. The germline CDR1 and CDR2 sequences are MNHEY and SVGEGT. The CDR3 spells CASSYARRATGELFF. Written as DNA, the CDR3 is TGTGCCAGTAGTTACGCTCGCAGGGCCACCGGGGAGCTGTTTTTT.

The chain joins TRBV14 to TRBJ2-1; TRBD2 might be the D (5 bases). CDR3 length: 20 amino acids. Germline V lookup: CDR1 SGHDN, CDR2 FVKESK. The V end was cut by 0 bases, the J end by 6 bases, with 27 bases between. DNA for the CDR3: TGTGCCAGCAGCCAAGATTTGAGCGGCTTGTTCGGGCCCTTTATCAATGAGCAGTTCTTC. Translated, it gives CASSQDLSGLFGPFINEQFF. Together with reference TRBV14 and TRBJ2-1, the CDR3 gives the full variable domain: EAGVTQFPSHSVIEKGQTVTLRCDPISGHDNLYWYRRVMGKEIKFLLHFVKESKQDESGMPNNRFLAERTGGTYSTLKVQPAELEDSGVYFCASSQDLSGLFGPFINEQFFGPGTRLTVL.

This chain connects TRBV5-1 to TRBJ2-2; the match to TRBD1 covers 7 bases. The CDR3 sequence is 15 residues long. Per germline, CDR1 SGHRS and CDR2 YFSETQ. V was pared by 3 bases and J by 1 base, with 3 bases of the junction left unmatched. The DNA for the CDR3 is TGCGCCAGCAGCTCCGGGACAGAGAACACCGGGGAGCTGTTTTTT. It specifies CASSSGTENTGELFF.

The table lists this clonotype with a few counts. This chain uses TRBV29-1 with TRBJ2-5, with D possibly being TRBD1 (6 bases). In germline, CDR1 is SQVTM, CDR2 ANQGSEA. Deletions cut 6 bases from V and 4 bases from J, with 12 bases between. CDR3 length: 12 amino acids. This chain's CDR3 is CSVTGQRETQYF. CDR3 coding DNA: TGCAGCGTGACTGGACAGCGAGAGACCCAGTACTTC.